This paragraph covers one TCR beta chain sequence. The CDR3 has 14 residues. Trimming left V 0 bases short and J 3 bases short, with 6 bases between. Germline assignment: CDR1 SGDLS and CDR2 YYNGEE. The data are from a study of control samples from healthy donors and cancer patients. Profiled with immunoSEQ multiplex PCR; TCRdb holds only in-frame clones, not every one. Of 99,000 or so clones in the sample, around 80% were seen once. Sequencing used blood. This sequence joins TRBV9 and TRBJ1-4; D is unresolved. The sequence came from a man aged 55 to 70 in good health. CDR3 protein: CASSVDVANEKLFF. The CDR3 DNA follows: TGTGCCAGCAGCGTAGATGTCGCTAATGAAAAACTGTTTTTT.